This TCR beta chain was sequenced in a study of shared clonotypes between healthy human individuals. V was cut by 0 bases and J by 0 bases, with 6 bases left in between. CDR1 SGHKS and CDR2 YYEKEE come from the germline V gene (reference sequence). The CDR3 extends over 15 amino acids. Here immunoSEQ multiplex PCR was the method, and the copy in TCRdb shows in-frame clones only, minus some. The repertoire includes about 2.1 million clones, about 93% of them detected once, and more than 1.5% sits in the top ten. Regarding the study as a whole: Generation probability values for non-shared clonotypes were lower than those for clonotypes shared by all four donors.

Terminally differentiated effector memory CD45RA+ cells were excluded from the naive CD8 cells, which were CD45RO-negative and positively selected for CCR7. On this clone itself: The antigen is not known.

This TCR was recovered from a man between 18 and 29 years old in good health. Some clones in this sample may be carry-over from other donors' samples. The sequenced sample consisted of naive CD8+ T cells from PBMCs. The gene calls are TRBV5-5 and TRBJ2-2, with D possibly matching TRBD1 (5 bases). The CDR3 spells CASSLDRSNTGELFF. DNA for the CDR3: TGTGCCAGCAGCTTGGACAGGTCGAACACCGGGGAGCTGTTTTTT. Variable domain in full (rest from reference TRBV5-5 and TRBJ2-2): DAGVTQSPTHLIKTRGQQVTLRCSPISGHKSVSWYQQVLGQGPQFIFQYYEKEERGRGNFPDRFSARQFPNYSSELNVNALLLGDSALYLCASSLDRSNTGELFFGEGSRLTVL.